The 25 T cell receptor beta chains reported below all come from one sample, sequenced in a study of T cell changes during pregnancy in multiple sclerosis. Profiled with immunoSEQ multiplex PCR; TCRdb holds only in-frame clones, not every one. The sample holds over 40,000 clones, 88% seen once. The sample was CD4+ T cells from peripheral blood mononuclear cells, taken in the second trimester of pregnancy. The receptors here all came from a female donor with multiple sclerosis, enrolled in a pregnancy study.

V is TRBV28 and J is TRBJ2-7; D call uncertain. The CDR3 is 14 residues long. Per the germline V gene, CDR1 is MDHEN and CDR2 is SYDVKM. Trimming shortened V by 3 bases and J by 2 bases, and 11 bases separated the two germline ends. In DNA form, the CDR3 reads TGTGCCAGCAGTTTTGTGACTCGAGCCTACGAGCAGTACTTC. It codes for CASSFVTRAYEQYF. Looking up the rest from reference TRBV28 and TRBJ2-7 gives the full variable domain: DVKVTQSSRYLVKRTGEKVFLECVQDMDHENMFWYRQDPGLGLRLIYFSYDVKMKEKGDIPEGYSVSREKKERFSLILESASTNQTSMYLCASSFVTRAYEQYFGPGTRLTVT.

V usage is TRBV29-1 and J usage is TRBJ2-3; a weak D match, TRBD2 (6 bases). The length of the CDR3 is 13 residues. Trimming stripped 2 bases from V and 2 bases from J, with 8 bases between. Germline assignment: CDR1 SQVTM and CDR2 ANQGSEA. In DNA, the CDR3 is TGCAGCGTTGAACGGGACTCCACAGATACGCAGTATTTT. Translation: CSVERDSTDTQYF.

This clone was detected only once. This chain joins TRBV2 and TRBJ2-1, with 8 bases that match TRBD1. V lost 4 bases, J lost 7 bases, and 12 bases stayed unmatched. Germline V gives CDR1 SNHLY, CDR2 FYNNEI. The CDR3 runs to 16 residues. The CDR3 nucleotides read TGTGCCAGCAGTGTGTCCCAGGGGGCGATAGGAAATGAGCAGTTCTTC. This codes for CASSVSQGAIGNEQFF.

The V gene is TRBV5-1, the J gene TRBJ2-2; D may be TRBD2 (6 bases). CDR1 and CDR2 from the germline V gene are SGHRS and YFSETQ. Trimming left V 0 bases short and J 3 bases short, with 9 bases between. CDR3 length: 15 residues. CDR3 DNA: TGCGCCAGCAGCTTGGTCGGGACTCACACCGGGGAGCTGTTTTTT. Amino acids: CASSLVGTHTGELFF.

A few counts support this clone. The chain couples TRBV13 to TRBJ2-7; no firm D call. Germline CDR1 and CDR2: PRHDT and FYEKMQ (reference sequence). V shed 5 bases and J shed 2 bases, with 10 bases lying between them. The CDR3 contains 13 residues. Written as DNA, the CDR3 is TGTGCCAGCAGCCCACTCCCTGCCTACGAGCAGTACTTC. Translated, it gives CASSPLPAYEQYF.

This rearrangement joins TRBV5-6 to TRBJ2-5, with 11 nucleotides matching TRBD2. The end of the DNA aligns better with TRBJ2-7, so the J call may be wrong. Germline loops: CDR1 SGHDT, CDR2 YYEEEE. This CDR3 region has 17 residues. Written as DNA, the CDR3 is TGTGCCAGCAGCGTCACCAGGGGGACTAGCGGTATCTACGAGCAGTACTTC. Encoded protein: CASSVTRGTSGIYEQYF.

The rearrangement links TRBV28 to TRBJ2-7; no clear D. Germline CDR1 MDHEN, CDR2 SYDVKM. V lost 2 bases and J 6 bases, leaving 8 bases between the germline ends. This CDR3 has 12 amino acids. The CDR3 sequence: CASSLPSGEQYF. CDR3 nucleotides: TGTGCCAGCAGTTTACCTTCGGGCGAGCAGTACTTC. Variable domain in full (rest from reference TRBV28 and TRBJ2-7): DVKVTQSSRYLVKRTGEKVFLECVQDMDHENMFWYRQDPGLGLRLIYFSYDVKMKEKGDIPEGYSVSREKKERFSLILESASTNQTSMYLCASSLPSGEQYFGPGTRLTVT.

The chain joins TRBV9 to TRBJ2-7, with TRBD1 identical over 7 bases. This CDR3 region has 12 residues. CDR1 and CDR2 (germline): SGDLS, YYNGEE. Trimming took 3 bases from V and 6 from J; bases not matched to a gene: 3. The CDR3 DNA reads TGTGCCAGCAGCGAAACAGGGGTCGAGCAGTACTTC. Its translation is CASSETGVEQYF.

The gene calls are TRBV28 and TRBJ2-1; 11 nucleotides line up with TRBD2. The CDR3 loop spans 15 amino acids. The trim removed 8 bases at V and 6 bases at J, leaving 9 bases unmatched. Germline V gene sequence: CDR1 MDHEN, CDR2 SYDVKM. In DNA form, the CDR3 reads TGTGCCAGCCCCCCTAGCGGGAGGATAACCAATGAGCAGTTCTTC. Its protein is CASPPSGRITNEQFF.

This clone was picked up a small number of times. DNA for the CDR3: TGTGCCAGCAGTGAAAGGCGGGTGGGCCAGCCCCAGCATTTT. Translated: CASSERRVGQPQHF. The J gene is TRBJ1-5, the V gene TRBV2; D is ambiguous. CDR1 is SNHLY, CDR2 FYNNEI, per germline. Trimming left V 2 bases short and J 7 bases short, with 12 bases between. This CDR3 region has 14 residues.

The V call is TRBV28, the J call TRBJ2-7; possibly TRBD2 for D (5 bases). V dropped 7 bases and J dropped 2 bases, with 15 bases sitting between them. The CDR3 runs 14 residues. CDR1 is MDHEN and CDR2 is SYDVKM in the germline V gene. CDR3 residues: CASTPGMPTYEQYF. The CDR3 DNA reads as TGTGCCAGCACCCCCGGGATGCCCACCTACGAGCAGTACTTC. Looking up the rest from reference TRBV28 and TRBJ2-7 gives the full variable domain: DVKVTQSSRYLVKRTGEKVFLECVQDMDHENMFWYRQDPGLGLRLIYFSYDVKMKEKGDIPEGYSVSREKKERFSLILESASTNQTSMYLCASTPGMPTYEQYFGPGTRLTVT.

Turning to this clone: Germline is not matched at one junction end, which may reflect a read error. The same CDR3 is also encoded by other DNA sequences in this sample. The V and J genes are TRBV7-7 and TRBJ2-6, with D perhaps TRBD2 (6 bases). The CDR3 length is 15 residues. CDR1 is SSHAT and CDR2 is FNYEAQ in the germline V gene (reference sequence). In nucleotides, the CDR3 is TGTGCTAGCAGCTTGGGGGGCTCTGGGGCCAACGTCCTGACTTTC. Translating it yields CASSLGGSGANVLTF.

The chain links TRBV10-2 to TRBJ1-5, with D possibly matching TRBD1 (5 bases). Germline CDR1 WSHSY, CDR2 SAAADI. Trimming cost V 0 bases and J 6 bases, with 6 bases left between them. This CDR3 contains 13 residues. The CDR3 region is CASSESQGQPQHF. In nucleotides, the CDR3 is TGCGCCAGCAGTGAGTCGCAGGGTCAGCCCCAGCATTTT.

CDR3 protein: CASSPTRGTEAFF. The CDR3, as DNA: TGTGCCAGCAGCCCCACTCGTGGCACTGAAGCTTTCTTT. The chain employs TRBV7-8 and TRBJ1-1; D gene uncertain. The CDR3 runs 13 residues. Germline-derived CDR1 and CDR2 are SGHVS and FQNEAQ. Deletions cut 5 bases from V and 4 bases from J, with 11 bases between.

V usage is TRBV4-1 and J usage is TRBJ2-3, with a possible D match to TRBD1 (5 bases). V lost 4 bases and J 2 bases, leaving 19 bases between the germline ends. The CDR3 covers 17 residues. From germline, CDR1 is MGHRA and CDR2 YSYEKL. CDR3 amino acids: CASSLQGTLRSTDTQYF. In nucleotides, the CDR3 is TGCGCCAGCAGCCTCCAGGGAACTCTTAGATCCACAGATACGCAGTATTTT.

This clone was seen a single time. The CDR3 coding sequence is TGTGCCAGCAGTTACGCCGCGGGGGAGCAGTACTTC. Translation: CASSYAAGEQYF. The J gene is TRBJ2-7, the V gene TRBV6-5, with a tentative D call TRBD2 (6 bases). Germline lookup yields CDR1 MNHEY and CDR2 SVGAGI. This CDR3 spans 12 amino acids. Trimming shortened V by 2 bases and J by 7 bases, and 9 bases separated the two germline ends.

V gene TRBV30 combines with J gene TRBJ2-2, with TRBD1 as a possible D gene (6 bases). V was cut by 5 bases and J by 3 bases, with 13 bases left in between. The CDR3 length is 14 residues. The germline CDR1 and CDR2 sequences are GTSNPN and SVGIG (reference sequence). CDR3 amino acids: CAWSSGTYTGELFF. CDR3 DNA sequence: TGTGCCTGGTCATCCGGGACATACACCGGGGAGCTGTTTTTT. The full variable domain, its missing parts supplied by reference TRBV30 and TRBJ2-2, is SQTIHQWPATLVQPVGSPLSLECTVEGTSNPNLYWYRQAAGRGLQLLFYSVGIGQISSEVPQNLSASRPQDRQFILSSKKLLLSDSGFYLCAWSSGTYTGELFFGEGSRLTVL.

The chain links TRBV18 to TRBJ2-2; 8 bases are a match to TRBD1. Trimming cost V 4 bases and J 6 bases; bases outside gene matches: 4. The CDR3 is 14 amino acids. Germline loops: CDR1 KGHSH, CDR2 LQKENI. CDR3 amino acids: CASSLGTGSGELFF. The DNA for the CDR3 is TGTGCCAGCTCACTGGGGACAGGTTCCGGGGAGCTGTTTTTT.

The chain carries TRBV4-2 and TRBJ1-5, with 7 bases lining up with TRBD1. Germline trimming cut 0 bases from V and 6 bases from J; bases unmatched to any gene: 8. The germline V gene has CDR1 LGHNA and CDR2 YNFKEQ. This CDR3 spans 16 amino acids. The CDR3 nucleotides are TGTGCCAGCAGCCAAGAAGCAAGGGGGCCAGGTCAGCCCCAGCATTTT. It codes for CASSQEARGPGQPQHF.

The V call is TRBV28, the J call TRBJ2-7, with 11 bases identical to TRBD2. V lost 5 bases and J lost 6; bases outside the gene matches: 9. Germline CDR1 is MDHEN and CDR2 is SYDVKM. This CDR3 is built from 15 residues. The CDR3 coding sequence is TGTGCCAGCAGTCCGCTAGATCTAGCGGGAGGCGAGCAGTACTTC. Translating it yields CASSPLDLAGGEQYF.

The chain joins TRBV13 to TRBJ1-2; possibly TRBD1 for D (6 bases). Trimming shortened V by 1 base and J by 0 bases, and 18 bases separated the two germline ends. The CDR3 totals 18 residues. Germline CDR1 is PRHDT and CDR2 is FYEKMQ (reference sequence). CDR3 in amino acids: CASSLVSKWGRTNYGYTF. The CDR3 bases are TGTGCCAGCAGCTTAGTATCTAAGTGGGGGCGCACTAACTATGGCTACACCTTC.

This CDR3 reads CASSQDRASPGVGGTQYF. CDR3 bases: TGCGCCAGCAGCCAAGATAGGGCTAGTCCCGGTGTAGGGGGTACGCAGTATTTT. The chain combines TRBV4-3 with TRBJ2-3, with D possibly TRBD1 on 6 matching bases. The V end lost 0 bases, the J end lost 8 bases, and 24 bases lay between the germline ends. The germline gives CDR1 LGHNA, CDR2 YSLEER. The CDR3 has 18 residues.

The gene calls are TRBV7-9 and TRBJ2-1; D is possibly TRBD2 (5 bases). The CDR3 runs to 15 residues. V was clipped by 6 bases and J by 4 bases, with 16 bases between them. In germline, CDR1 is SEHNR, CDR2 FQNEAQ (reference sequence). CDR3 coding DNA: TGTGCCAGCAGGGGAGTGAGGGCCGCTTACAATGAGCAGTTCTTC. This encodes CASRGVRAAYNEQFF. Full variable domain (remainder filled in from reference TRBV7-9 and TRBJ2-1): DTGVSQNPRHKITKRGQNVTFRCDPISEHNRLYWYRQTLGQGPEFLTYFQNEAQLEKSRLLSDRFSAERPKGSFSTLEIQRTEQGDSAMYLCASRGVRAAYNEQFFGPGTRLTVL.

The chain couples TRBV28 to TRBJ2-3; D call uncertain. Between the trimmed V and J ends, which lost 6 bases and 9 bases, there was a span of 13 bases. This CDR3 is built from 12 residues. The germline gives CDR1 MDHEN, CDR2 SYDVKM. The CDR3 nucleotides read TGTGCCAGCAGGGCCAGTGAAACAACGCAGTATTTT. It encodes CASRASETTQYF.

The J gene is TRBJ2-5, the V gene TRBV27; tentatively, D is TRBD1 (5 bases). The CDR3 extends over 14 amino acids. Trimming removed 0 bases at V and 5 bases at J, with 10 bases between. Looked up from germline, CDR1 is MNHEY and CDR2 is SMNVEV (reference sequence). CDR3 sequence: CASSLSRGGETQYF. In DNA form, the CDR3 reads TGTGCCAGCAGTTTATCAAGGGGTGGCGAGACCCAGTACTTC.